This TCR beta chain was recovered during a study of blood T cells in healthy people across ages. Study-wide findings and caveats: Older individuals had lower TCR beta diversity per million T cells (the decline was roughly linear). Higher diversity, along with more naive CD4+ cells, distinguished long-lived donors from aged donors. Expanded clonotype changes were possibly confounded by unknown donor CMV status.

As for this clonotype: Antigen specificity is unknown.

V gave up 1 base and J gave up 12 bases, with 7 bases separating them. The CDR3 sequence is 12 residues long. Using a J-beta primer mix together with a sample-barcoded 5' primer, a second PCR was run for about 6 to 12 cycles. TCRdb processed the 5' RACE reads anew with MiXCR; each CDR3 protein has one entry. The data show roughly 1,800,000 distinct CDR3 sequences, around 50% seen once. The chain couples TRBV12-3 or TRBV12-4 to TRBJ1-6, with D hard to call. This receptor was obtained from a woman in her thirties or forties in good health. The source material was blood. In DNA, the CDR3 is TGTGCCAGCAGTTTAGGCCGATTACCCCTCCACTTT. Translated: CASSLGRLPLHF.